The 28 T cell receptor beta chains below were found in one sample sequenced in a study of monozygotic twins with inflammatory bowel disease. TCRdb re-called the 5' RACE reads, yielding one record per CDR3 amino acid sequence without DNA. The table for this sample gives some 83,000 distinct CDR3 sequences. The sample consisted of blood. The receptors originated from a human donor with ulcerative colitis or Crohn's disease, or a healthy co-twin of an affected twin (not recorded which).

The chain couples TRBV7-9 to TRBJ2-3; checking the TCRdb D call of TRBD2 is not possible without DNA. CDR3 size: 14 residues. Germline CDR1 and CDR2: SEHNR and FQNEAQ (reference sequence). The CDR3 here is CASSLGGGPDTQYF. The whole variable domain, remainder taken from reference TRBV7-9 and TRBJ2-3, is DTGVSQNPRHKITKRGQNVTFRCDPISEHNRLYWYRQTLGQGPEFLTYFQNEAQLEKSRLLSDRFSAERPKGSFSTLEIQRTEQGDSAMYLCASSLGGGPDTQYFGPGTRLTVL.

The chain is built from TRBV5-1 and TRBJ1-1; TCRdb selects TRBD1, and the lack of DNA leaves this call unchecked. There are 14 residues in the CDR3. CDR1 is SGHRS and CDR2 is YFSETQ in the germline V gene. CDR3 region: CASSPTPGDTEAFF.

CDR3 sequence: CASSLKSGLGENTEAFF. The rearrangement joins TRBV5-6 to TRBJ1-1; TCRdb's D gene call, TRBD1, goes unchecked for lack of DNA. The CDR3 loop spans 17 amino acids. Looked up from germline, CDR1 is SGHDT and CDR2 is YYEEEE.

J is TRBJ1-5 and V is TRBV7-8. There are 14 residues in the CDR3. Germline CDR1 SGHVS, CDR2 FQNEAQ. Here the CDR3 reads CASSLAGGNQPQHF.

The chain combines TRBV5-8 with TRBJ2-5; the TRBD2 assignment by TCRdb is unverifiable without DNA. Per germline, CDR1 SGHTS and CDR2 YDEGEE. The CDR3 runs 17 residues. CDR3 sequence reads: CASSLGASGGLQETQYF.

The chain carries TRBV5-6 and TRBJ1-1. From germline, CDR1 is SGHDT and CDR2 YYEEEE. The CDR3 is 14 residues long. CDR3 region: CASSLPPSTDEAFF.

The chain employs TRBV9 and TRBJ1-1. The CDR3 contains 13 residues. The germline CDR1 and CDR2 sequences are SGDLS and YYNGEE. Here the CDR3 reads CASSAVLGTEAFF.

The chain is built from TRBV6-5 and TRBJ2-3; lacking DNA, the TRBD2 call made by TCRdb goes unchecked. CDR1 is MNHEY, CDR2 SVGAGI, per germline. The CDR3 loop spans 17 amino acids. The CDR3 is CASSYFPAGGNTDTQYF.

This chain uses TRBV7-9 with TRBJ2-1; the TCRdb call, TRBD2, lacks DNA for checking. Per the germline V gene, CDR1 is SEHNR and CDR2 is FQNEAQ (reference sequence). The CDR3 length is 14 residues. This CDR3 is CASSDLVSLGEQFF.

CDR3 amino acids: CASSQGTSGGAVKSETQYF. The chain is built from TRBV4-1 and TRBJ2-5; TCRdb gives TRBD2 as the D gene, but with no DNA this cannot be confirmed. Germline CDR1 MGHRA, CDR2 YSYEKL. The CDR3 loop spans 19 amino acids.

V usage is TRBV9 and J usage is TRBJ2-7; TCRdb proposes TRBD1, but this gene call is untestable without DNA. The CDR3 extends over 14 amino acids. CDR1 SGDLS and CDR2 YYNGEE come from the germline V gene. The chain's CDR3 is CASSPRDSLYEQYF.

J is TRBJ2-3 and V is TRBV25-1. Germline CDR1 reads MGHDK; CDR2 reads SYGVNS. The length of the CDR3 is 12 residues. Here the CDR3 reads CASSEPWGTQYF.

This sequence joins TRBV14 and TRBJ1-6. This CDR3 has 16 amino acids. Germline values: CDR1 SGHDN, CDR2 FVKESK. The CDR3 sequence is CASSQVLGTNNSPLHF.

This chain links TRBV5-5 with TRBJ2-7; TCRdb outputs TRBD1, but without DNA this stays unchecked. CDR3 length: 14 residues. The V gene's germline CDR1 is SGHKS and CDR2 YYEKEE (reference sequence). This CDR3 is CASSLGPRGGEQYF. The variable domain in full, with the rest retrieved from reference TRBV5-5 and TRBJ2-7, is DAGVTQSPTHLIKTRGQQVTLRCSPISGHKSVSWYQQVLGQGPQFIFQYYEKEERGRGNFPDRFSARQFPNYSSELNVNALLLGDSALYLCASSLGPRGGEQYFGPGTRLTVT.

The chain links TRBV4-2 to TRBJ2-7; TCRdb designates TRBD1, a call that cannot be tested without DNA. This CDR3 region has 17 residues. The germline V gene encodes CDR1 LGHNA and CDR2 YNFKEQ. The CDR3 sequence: CASSQAYGQGVWDEQYF.

This chain's CDR3 is CASSRYPTDNYGYTF. The chain employs TRBV5-1 and TRBJ1-2; TCRdb indicates TRBD1, and absent DNA this call remains unverified. Per the germline V gene, CDR1 is SGHRS and CDR2 is YFSETQ. The CDR3 extends over 15 amino acids.

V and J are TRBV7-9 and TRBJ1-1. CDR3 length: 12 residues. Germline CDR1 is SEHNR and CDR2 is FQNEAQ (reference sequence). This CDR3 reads CASSRRDTEAFF.

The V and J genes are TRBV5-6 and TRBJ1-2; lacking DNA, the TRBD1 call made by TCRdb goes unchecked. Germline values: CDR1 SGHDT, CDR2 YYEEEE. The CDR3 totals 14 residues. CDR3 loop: CASISGARGYGYTF.

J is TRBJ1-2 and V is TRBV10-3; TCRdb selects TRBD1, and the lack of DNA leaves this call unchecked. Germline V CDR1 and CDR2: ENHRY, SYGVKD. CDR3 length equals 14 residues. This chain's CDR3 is CAISDISGDYGYTF.

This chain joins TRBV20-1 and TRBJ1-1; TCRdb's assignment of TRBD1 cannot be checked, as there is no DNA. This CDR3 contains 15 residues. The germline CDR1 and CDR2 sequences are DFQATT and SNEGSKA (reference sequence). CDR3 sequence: CSATTPATGSTEAFF.

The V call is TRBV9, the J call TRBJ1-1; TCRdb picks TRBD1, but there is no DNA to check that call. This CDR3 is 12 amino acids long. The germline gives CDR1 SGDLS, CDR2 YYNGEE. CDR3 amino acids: CASSGEGTEAFF.

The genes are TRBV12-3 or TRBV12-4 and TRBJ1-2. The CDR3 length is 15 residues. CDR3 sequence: CASSLQALERIGYTF.

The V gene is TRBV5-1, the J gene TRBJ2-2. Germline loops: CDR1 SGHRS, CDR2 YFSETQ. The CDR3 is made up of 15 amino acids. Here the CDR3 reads CASSIGHGNTGELFF.

The CDR3 region is CASSYSNDGTYEQYF. This chain joins TRBV6-5 and TRBJ2-7; TCRdb's D gene call, TRBD1, goes unchecked for lack of DNA. Germline values: CDR1 MNHEY, CDR2 SVGAGI. This CDR3 has 15 residues.

The CDR3 sequence: CASSNYRANEQFF. The rearrangement links TRBV12-3 or TRBV12-4 to TRBJ2-1; the D call from TCRdb, TRBD1, cannot be confirmed without DNA. This CDR3 is 13 amino acids long.

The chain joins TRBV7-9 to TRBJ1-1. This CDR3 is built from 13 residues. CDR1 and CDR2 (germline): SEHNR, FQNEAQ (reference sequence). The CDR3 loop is CASSRRLDTEAFF.

The CDR3: CASSSVPGQQFF. The rearrangement joins TRBV7-2 to TRBJ2-1; no DNA is available, so the TRBD1 call from TCRdb remains unchecked. The CDR3 spans 12 residues. Germline V CDR1 and CDR2: SGHTA, FQGNSA.

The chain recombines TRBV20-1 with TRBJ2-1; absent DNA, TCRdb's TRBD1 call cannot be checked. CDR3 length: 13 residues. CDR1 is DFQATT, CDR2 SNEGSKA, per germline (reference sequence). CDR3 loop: CSAILTGWGEQFF.